These 11 T cell receptor beta chains came from one sample sequenced in a study of blood T cell repertoires in COVID-19. TCRdb's copy holds only in-frame clones and misses some; the assay was immunoSEQ multiplex PCR. The sample includes tens of thousands of clones, more than 75% of them seen just once. What was sequenced was peripheral blood. The receptor set was obtained from a man at least 80 years old with acute or convalescent COVID-19.

The CDR3 DNA reads as TGTGCCAGCAGTGAGCCGGGACAGTCATTCTATGGCTACACCTTC. Translated: CASSEPGQSFYGYTF. The chain employs TRBV6-1 and TRBJ1-2, with 7 bases that match TRBD1. V was pared by 3 bases and J by 4 bases, with 8 bases of the junction left unmatched. This CDR3 comprises 15 residues. The germline gives CDR1 MNHNS, CDR2 SASEGT.

This chain joins TRBV19 and TRBJ1-6; TRBD1 is a possible D gene (6 bases). CDR1 is LNHDA, CDR2 SQIVND, per germline (reference sequence). This CDR3 has 15 residues. V was trimmed by 3 bases and J by 8 bases, leaving 14 bases between them. The CDR3 coding sequence is TGTGCCAGTAGTATGGCTGACAGGTTCGATTCACCCCTCCACTTT. Protein: CASSMADRFDSPLHF.

V and J are TRBV27 and TRBJ1-6; TRBD1 is a possible D gene (6 bases). The germline V and J ends were trimmed by 4 bases and 6 bases, with 16 bases remaining between them. From germline, CDR1 is MNHEY and CDR2 SMNVEV (reference sequence). The CDR3 covers 16 residues. Here the CDR3 reads CASSSWGLIGNSPLHF. The CDR3 DNA sequence: TGTGCCAGCAGTTCTTGGGGGCTTATCGGTAATTCACCCCTCCACTTT.

The rearrangement links TRBV11-3 to TRBJ2-1, with TRBD2 as a possible D gene (5 bases). CDR3 length: 15 residues. Trimming stripped 4 bases from V and 4 bases from J, with 14 bases between. Germline V gives CDR1 SGHNT, CDR2 YENEEA. Written as DNA, the CDR3 is TGTGCCAGCAGCTCCGGGGTCCGAATTTACAATGAGCAGTTCTTC. Amino acids: CASSSGVRIYNEQFF.

V is TRBV3-1 (or the pseudogene TRBV3-2) and J is TRBJ1-2, with 10 bases identical to TRBD1. The CDR3 sequence is 14 residues long. Germline values: CDR1 LGHDT, CDR2 YNNKEL (reference sequence). Germline trimming cut 4 bases from V and 5 bases from J; bases unmatched to any gene: 4. Here the CDR3 reads CASSLRTGGYGYTF. CDR3 nucleotide sequence: TGTGCCAGCAGCCTACGGACAGGGGGTTATGGCTACACCTTC.

The chain links TRBV5-1 to TRBJ2-7; D is unclear. CDR1 SGHRS and CDR2 YFSETQ come from the germline V gene. The length of the CDR3 is 14 residues. Trimming removed 0 bases at V and 0 bases at J, with 7 bases between. The CDR3 sequence is CASSLGSSSYEQYF. CDR3 sequence (DNA): TGCGCCAGCAGCTTGGGCTCTAGCTCCTACGAGCAGTACTTC. Full variable domain (rest looked up from reference TRBV5-1 and TRBJ2-7): KAGVTQTPRYLIKTRGQQVTLSCSPISGHRSVSWYQQTPGQGLQFLFEYFSETQRNKGNFPGRFSGRQFSNSRSEMNVSTLELGDSALYLCASSLGSSSYEQYFGPGTRLTVT.

This clone was picked up one time. The rearrangement links TRBV24-1 to TRBJ1-5, with 7 bases matching TRBD1. CDR3 size: 16 residues. CDR1 and CDR2 from the germline V gene are KGHDR and SFDVKD. V lost 3 bases to trimming and J lost 6 bases; unmatched junction nucleotides: 10. CDR3 nucleotides: TGTGCCACCAGTGATAGGACTGACAGGGAGTTTCAGCCCCAGCATTTT. Residues: CATSDRTDREFQPQHF.

This clone appeared a single time. The genes are TRBV3-1 (or the pseudogene TRBV3-2) and TRBJ2-7; 9 bases match TRBD1. The CDR3 is 15 amino acids. Losses at the gene ends were 2 bases for V and 3 bases for J; bases not matched to a gene: 5. Germline CDR1 and CDR2: LGHDT and YNNKEL (reference sequence). CDR3 coding DNA: TGTGCCAGCAGCCAACAGGGACAGGGTGGCTACGAGCAGTACTTC. It encodes CASSQQGQGGYEQYF.

This clone was counted once. V and J are TRBV3-1 (or the pseudogene TRBV3-2) and TRBJ1-3, with D maybe TRBD1 (5 bases). Germline assignment: CDR1 LGHDT and CDR2 YNNKEL (reference sequence). The ends were cut back, 0 bases at V and 1 base at J, with 16 bases in the middle. There are 18 residues in the CDR3. CDR3 loop: CASSQEYRQVPSGNTIYF. The CDR3 DNA follows: TGTGCCAGCAGCCAAGAGTACAGGCAGGTACCATCTGGAAACACCATATATTTT.

J is TRBJ1-2 and V is TRBV19; the match to TRBD1 covers 7 bases. Germline CDR1 and CDR2: LNHDA and SQIVND (reference sequence). This CDR3 comprises 13 residues. The J segment lost 8 bases and the V segment lost 10 bases, leaving 13 bases of the junction unmatched. The CDR3 nucleotides read TGTGCCACCAAATCCGGGACAGACGACGGCTACACCTTC. Translated, it gives CATKSGTDDGYTF.

The gene calls are TRBV5-1 and TRBJ2-7; 8 nucleotides line up with TRBD1. Looked up from germline, CDR1 is SGHRS and CDR2 is YFSETQ. V trimming: 7 bases; J trimming: 4 bases; junction bases outside the gene matches: 7. The CDR3 has 13 residues. CDR3 in DNA: TGCGCCAGCGGACAGGGACAGGAGTACGAGCAGTACTTC. Translation: CASGQGQEYEQYF.